A single sample gave rise to the 14 T cell receptor beta chains below, sequenced in a study of blood T cells in healthy people across ages. For the second PCR, which ran for about 7 to 11 cycles, a sample-barcoded 5' primer and a J-beta primer mix were used. TCRdb re-called the 5' RACE reads through MiXCR, storing one row per CDR3 protein. The table includes some 1,800,000 distinct CDR3 sequences, about 39% detected once. The sequenced material came from blood. The source of these receptors is a human donor in good health.

This clonotype occurred a few times. This likely reflects a read error, since a far larger clone is one base away. The J gene is TRBJ2-5, the V gene TRBV6-2 or TRBV6-3; no definite D call. TRBJ2-1 explains the end of the DNA better; the J call may be wrong. Germline assignment: CDR1 MNHEY and CDR2 SVGEGT. This CDR3 comprises 11 residues. The CDR3 DNA reads as TGTGCCAGCAGCCCCCAAGAGACCCAGTTCTTC. Amino acid sequence: CASSPQETQFF.

This clonotype was detected once. The chain employs TRBV5-1 and TRBJ1-2, with TRBD1 identical over 11 bases. The CDR3 sequence is 18 residues long. The germline CDR1 and CDR2 sequences are SGHRS and YFSETQ. J lost 9 bases, V lost 3 bases, and 19 bases had no gene match. As DNA, the CDR3 is TGCGCCAGCAGCTGGACATCCTTCGGACAGGGGGCCGGAGAGAGCTACACCTTC. Its translation: CASSWTSFGQGAGESYTF.

This clonotype was seen a single time. The chain couples TRBV5-6 to TRBJ1-6; D not certain. The germline V gene has CDR1 SGHDT and CDR2 YYEEEE. The V end lost 2 bases, the J end lost 6 bases, and 12 bases lay between the germline ends. The CDR3 loop spans 15 amino acids. CDR3: CASSFIQISNSPLHF. CDR3 DNA: TGTGCCAGCAGCTTTATCCAGATCAGTAATTCACCCCTCCACTTT.

The V gene is TRBV13, the J gene TRBJ2-7; the match to TRBD2 covers 7 bases. CDR3 length: 14 residues. Germline loops: CDR1 PRHDT, CDR2 FYEKMQ (reference sequence). V shed 3 bases and J 2 bases; nucleotides not matched to a gene: 4. DNA of the CDR3: TGTGCCAGCAGCTTGGGGGGGGACCCCTACGAGCAGTACTTC. Translated: CASSLGGDPYEQYF.

The rearrangement uses TRBV20-1 and TRBJ2-5; D is perhaps TRBD2 (5 bases). This CDR3 region has 16 residues. Germline CDR1 DFQATT, CDR2 SNEGSKA (reference sequence). Trimming shortened V by 1 base and J by 1 base, and 16 bases separated the two germline ends. As DNA, the CDR3 is TGCAGTGCTAGAGCTTGGACTCAAGCGATCCAAGAGACCCAGTACTTC. Its protein is CSARAWTQAIQETQYF.

This clonotype was detected a few times. CDR3 in amino acids: CASSLAGAGYNEQFF. DNA for the CDR3: TGTGCCAGCAGTTTAGCGGGGGCGGGGTACAATGAGCAGTTCTTC. V gene TRBV28 combines with J gene TRBJ2-1; D might be TRBD2 (7 bases). V was pared by 2 bases and J by 4 bases, with 12 bases between. The CDR3 has 15 residues. Germline CDR1 is MDHEN and CDR2 is SYDVKM.

This clonotype has more than one count but fewer than ten. V gene TRBV2 combines with J gene TRBJ1-5; D call uncertain. The CDR3 runs 14 residues. Trimming stripped 3 bases from V and 7 bases from J, with 13 bases between. Germline V gene data show CDR1 as SNHLY and CDR2 as FYNNEI. DNA of the CDR3: TGTGCCAGCAGTGAGCGGACGATGGGGCAGCCCCAGCATTTT. Its protein is CASSERTMGQPQHF.

Only a few counts were recorded for this clonotype. A read error is likely, as this CDR3 ends without the conserved phenylalanine or tryptophan. The chain links TRBV6-5 to TRBJ2-5; perhaps TRBD2 as D (6 bases). Germline V gene data show CDR1 as MNHEY and CDR2 as SVGAGI. This CDR3 has 15 amino acids. With 5 bases removed from V and 3 bases from J, the gap between germline ends came to 16 bases. As DNA, the CDR3 is TGTGCCAGCAGTAACCCGGGGGTCCTAAAAGAGACCCAGTACGTC. Its protein product is CASSNPGVLKETQYV.

The chain links TRBV7-9 to TRBJ2-1; D is possibly TRBD2 (5 bases). Trimming shortened V by 4 bases and J by 8 bases, and 15 bases separated the two germline ends. The germline gives CDR1 SEHNR, CDR2 FQNEAQ (reference sequence). This CDR3 spans 14 amino acids. The CDR3: CASSSEGWNDEQFF. The CDR3 DNA sequence: TGTGCCAGCAGCTCAGAGGGATGGAACGATGAGCAGTTCTTC.

This clonotype was counted many times. The chain combines TRBV20-1 with TRBJ2-5, with D maybe TRBD2 (6 bases). Germline V gene lookup returns CDR1 DFQATT and CDR2 SNEGSKA (reference sequence). V lost 6 bases to trimming and J lost 4 bases, with 12 bases between them. The CDR3 length is 12 residues. CDR3 in amino acids: CSAYREAETQYF. For the CDR3, the DNA is TGCAGTGCGTATAGGGAGGCAGAGACCCAGTACTTC.

V gene TRBV24-1 combines with J gene TRBJ1-1; the D is unclear. V lost 4 bases, J lost 4 bases, and 12 bases lay in between. The CDR3 consists of 14 residues. Germline-derived CDR1 and CDR2 are KGHDR and SFDVKD. In nucleotides, the CDR3 is TGTGCCACCAGTGAAGGACCGATTAGCACTGAAGCTTTCTTT. Its protein product is CATSEGPISTEAFF.

The chain uses TRBV12-3 or TRBV12-4 and TRBJ2-2; D might be TRBD1 (6 bases). The CDR3 contains 15 residues. V dropped 5 bases and J dropped 3 bases, with 13 bases sitting between them. For the CDR3, the DNA is TGTGCCAGCAGTATGGACAGCGAGTACACCGGGGAGCTGTTTTTT. Its translation is CASSMDSEYTGELFF.

This sequence joins TRBV18 and TRBJ1-3; 9 nucleotides match TRBD1. Germline-derived CDR1 and CDR2 are KGHSH and LQKENI. This CDR3 spans 18 amino acids. V was pared by 6 bases and J by 0 bases, with 12 bases of the junction left unmatched. CDR3 DNA: TGTGCCAGCTCCGAGAATCCAGTGACAGGGGGCTCTGGAAACACCATATATTTT. It specifies CASSENPVTGGSGNTIYF.

This clonotype was picked up a small number of times. This sequence joins TRBV6-6 and TRBJ1-2; TRBD1 might be the D (5 bases). The length of the CDR3 is 15 residues. In germline, CDR1 is MNHNY, CDR2 SVGAGI (reference sequence). Trimming stripped 0 bases from V and 0 bases from J, with 8 bases between. DNA of the CDR3: TGTGCCAGCAGTTACTCGGGGCAGGCTAACTATGGCTACACCTTC. This encodes CASSYSGQANYGYTF.